The text below deals with one TCR beta chain. Followed over time, Seattle patients had been enrolled while infection was active. V was clipped by 0 bases and J by 2 bases; unmatched bases: 1. The CDR3 runs 15 residues. Per the germline V gene, CDR1 is SGDLS and CDR2 is YYNGEE. The entry originates in a study of blood T cell repertoires in COVID-19. On the study more broadly: There were acute and convalescent COVID-19 samples, and they came from the United States, Italy and Spain. Nucleic acid was either cDNA or gDNA, and it came from T cells, B-cell-depleted T cells, or PBMCs.

The method was immunoSEQ multiplex PCR; TCRdb's version includes in-frame clones alone and lacks a portion of them. The profile shows approximately 500,000 clones, roughly 89% of them singletons. The chain employs TRBV9 and TRBJ2-2, with TRBD1 identical over 7 bases. The sequenced material came from peripheral blood. This receptor was obtained from a man between 18 and 35 years old with COVID-19, enrolled during active disease. CDR3 sequence: CASSVGQGNTGELFF. For the CDR3, the DNA is TGTGCCAGCAGCGTAGGACAGGGAAACACCGGGGAGCTGTTTTTT.